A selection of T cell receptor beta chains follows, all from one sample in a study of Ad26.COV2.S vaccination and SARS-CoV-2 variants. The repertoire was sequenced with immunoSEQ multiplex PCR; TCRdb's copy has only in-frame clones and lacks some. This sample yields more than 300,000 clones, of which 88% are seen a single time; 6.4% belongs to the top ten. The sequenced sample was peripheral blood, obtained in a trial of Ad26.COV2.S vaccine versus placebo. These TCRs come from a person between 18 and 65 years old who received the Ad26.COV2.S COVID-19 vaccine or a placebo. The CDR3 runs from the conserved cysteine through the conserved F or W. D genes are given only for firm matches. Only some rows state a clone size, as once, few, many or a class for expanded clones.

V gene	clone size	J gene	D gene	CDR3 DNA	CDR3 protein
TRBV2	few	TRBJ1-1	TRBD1	TGTGCCAGCAGTGAAATGGCAGGGGGTATATCTGAAGCTTTCTTT	CASSEMAGGISEAFF
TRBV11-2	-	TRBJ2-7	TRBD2	TGTGCCAGCAGCTCCCGGACAGCCTCGGGGGGGTCCTACGAGCAGTACTTC	CASSSRTASGGSYEQYF
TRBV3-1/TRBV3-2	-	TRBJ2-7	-	TGTGCCAGCAGCCAAGTGGGGGACGCGGGGTTCTACGAGCAGTACTTC	CASSQVGDAGFYEQYF
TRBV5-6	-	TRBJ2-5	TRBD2	TGTGCCAGCAGCTCCAAAAGCGGGGGTGAGACCCAGTACTTC	CASSSKSGGETQYF
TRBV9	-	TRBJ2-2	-	TGTGCCAGCAGCCCACGGGGAACGGTCACCGGGGAGCTGTTTTTT	CASSPRGTVTGELFF
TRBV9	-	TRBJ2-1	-	TGTGCCAGCAGTAGGGGAACCGAGACGTTCTTC	CASSRGTETFF
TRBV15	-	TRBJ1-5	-	TGTGCCACCAGCACTGGGGGGGACTCAGGGACCCAGCATTTT	CATSTGGDSGTQHF
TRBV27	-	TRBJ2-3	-	TGTGCCAGCAGTGTTCGGCCAGCCGACACAGATACGCAGTATTTT	CASSVRPADTDTQYF
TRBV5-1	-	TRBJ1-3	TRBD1	TGCGCCAGCAGCTTCGCGACCGGGACAGGAAGCCTCTCTGGAAACACCATATATTTT	CASSFATGTGSLSGNTIYF
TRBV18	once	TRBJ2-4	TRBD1	TGTGCCAGCTCACCACTCACCCGGGACAGGGGGCTTAACAAAAACATTCAGTACTTC	CASSPLTRDRGLNKNIQYF
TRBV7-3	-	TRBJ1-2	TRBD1	TGTGCCAGCAGCCCGGGGACAGTGGGCGGCTACACCTTC	CASSPGTVGGYTF
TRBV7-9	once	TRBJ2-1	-	TGTGCCAGCAGCTTAAGCATAGGGGTGAATGAGCAGTTCTTC	CASSLSIGVNEQFF
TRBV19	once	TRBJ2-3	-	TGTGCCAGTATTCGAGACGCATCCAGCACAGATACGCAGTATTTT	CASIRDASSTDTQYF
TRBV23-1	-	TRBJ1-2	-	TGCGCCAGCAGTCAAGAAAAACCGACAGAGAACTATGGCTACACCTTC	CASSQEKPTENYGYTF
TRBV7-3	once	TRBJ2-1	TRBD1	TGTGCCAGCAGCTCGTTCCGGGACAGGGGGCCAAATGAGCAGTTCTTC	CASSSFRDRGPNEQFF
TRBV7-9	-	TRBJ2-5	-	TGTGCCAGCAGCTTAATGGGTCTAGACTTCCAAGAGACCCAGTACTTC	CASSLMGLDFQETQYF
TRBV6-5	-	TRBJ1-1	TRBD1	TGTGCCAGCAGGGACAGGGTAGGGACTGAAGCTTTCTTT	CASRDRVGTEAFF
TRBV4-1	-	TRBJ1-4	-	TGCGCCAGCAGCCAAGATCGATCAACTAATGAAAAACTGTTTTTT	CASSQDRSTNEKLFF
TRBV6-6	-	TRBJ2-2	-	TGTGCCAGCCGGGAGTACGGGGAGCTGTTTTTT	CASREYGELFF
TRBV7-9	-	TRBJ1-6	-	TGTGCCAGCAGTCTACGCCGCCCCCTGTTGACAGAAAAAAATTCACCCCTCCACTTT	CASSLRRPLLTEKNSPLHF
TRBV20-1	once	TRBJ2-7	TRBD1	TGCAGTGCTAGTCGGGACAGTAACTACGAGCAGTACTTC	CSASRDSNYEQYF
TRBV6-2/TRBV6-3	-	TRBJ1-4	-	TGTGCCAGCAGTTTGATCGGGAGTGATGAAAAACTGTTTTTT	CASSLIGSDEKLFF
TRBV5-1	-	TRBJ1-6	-	TGCGCCAGCAGGGAACAAACGACGGAGAACTATAATTCACCCCTCCACTTT	CASREQTTENYNSPLHF
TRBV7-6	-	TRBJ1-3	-	TGTGCCAGCAGCTTAGCGTCAGGACGTTCTGGAAACACCATATATTTT	CASSLASGRSGNTIYF
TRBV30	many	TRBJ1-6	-	TGTGCCTGGAGTACGGGGGAGAATTCACCCCTCCACTTT	CAWSTGENSPLHF
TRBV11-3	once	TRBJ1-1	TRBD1	TGTGCCAGCAGCTTGATTCCCGGTAGTGAGGGGGCTAAGTACACTGAAGCTTTCTTT	CASSLIPGSEGAKYTEAFF
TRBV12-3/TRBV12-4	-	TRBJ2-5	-	TGTGCCAGCGGCCTCCGGACAGAGACCCAGTACTTC	CASGLRTETQYF
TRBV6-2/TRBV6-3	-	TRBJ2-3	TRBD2	TGTGCCAGCAGTTACTCTGCGGGGGGGCTGGGTACGCAGTATTTT	CASSYSAGGLGTQYF
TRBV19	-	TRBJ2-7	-	TGTGCCAGTAGTACTGGCGGGACCGGGCCCTACGAGCAGTACTTC	CASSTGGTGPYEQYF
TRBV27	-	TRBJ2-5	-	TGTGCCAGCAGTTTATTCCATGAGACAGAAGCAACGGAGACCCAGTACTTC	CASSLFHETEATETQYF
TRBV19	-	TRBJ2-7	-	TGTGCCAGTACCAACACCCTAGCGCCGACCTACGAGCAGTACTTC	CASTNTLAPTYEQYF
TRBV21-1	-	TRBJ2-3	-	TGTGCCAGCAGCAAAGTAGACCCGGCAGATACGCAGTATTTT	CASSKVDPADTQYF
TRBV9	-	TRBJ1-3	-	TGTGCCAGCAGCGTGCGTTCCTCTGGAAACACCATATATTTT	CASSVRSSGNTIYF
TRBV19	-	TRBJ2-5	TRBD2	TGTGCCAGTAGCGGGACTAGCGGGAGAGTAGAGACCCAGTACTTC	CASSGTSGRVETQYF
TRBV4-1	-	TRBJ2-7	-	TGCGCCAGCAGCCAAGAGGGGGGCAGGGCACTGGACGAGCAGTACTTC	CASSQEGGRALDEQYF
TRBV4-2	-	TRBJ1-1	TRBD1	TGTGCCAGCAGCCAAGATAACAGGGGGCCCAACACTGAAGCTTTCTTT	CASSQDNRGPNTEAFF
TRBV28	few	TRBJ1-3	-	TGTGCCAGCAGCCCTAATCCAGGGGACTCTGGAAACACCATATATTTT	CASSPNPGDSGNTIYF
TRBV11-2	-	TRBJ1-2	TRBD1	TGTGCCAGCAGCTTAGACAGGGGGAGTAGTGGCTACACCTTC	CASSLDRGSSGYTF
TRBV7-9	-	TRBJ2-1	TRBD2	TGTGCCAGCAGCCCCGAGGCGGGGGGGCTCTTCGATGAGCAGTTCTTC	CASSPEAGGLFDEQFF
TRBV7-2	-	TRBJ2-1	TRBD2	TGTGCCAGCGAACTAGCGGGGGGCATATCCTACAATGAGCAGTTCTTC	CASELAGGISYNEQFF
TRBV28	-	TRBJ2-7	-	TGTGCCAGCAGGCCTTCTAGTCCCCTCGAGCAGTACTTC	CASRPSSPLEQYF
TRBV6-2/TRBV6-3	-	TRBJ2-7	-	TGTGCCAGCAGCCCTACCCCGTGGAGCGGCGATTTCTACGAGCAGTACTTC	CASSPTPWSGDFYEQYF
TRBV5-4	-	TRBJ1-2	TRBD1	TGTGCCAGCAGCACAGGGGGCTCCCGGAAATATGGCTACACCTTC	CASSTGGSRKYGYTF
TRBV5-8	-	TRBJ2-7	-	TGTGCCAGCAGCTTGGTCGGCTACGAGCAGTACTTC	CASSLVGYEQYF
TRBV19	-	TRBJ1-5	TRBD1	TGTGCCAGTAGTATAGAGGGGACAGCTTATAGCAATCAGCCCCAGCATTTT	CASSIEGTAYSNQPQHF
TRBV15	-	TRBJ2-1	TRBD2	TGTGCCACCAGCAGAGATGCGGCGGGAGGATCCAATGAGCAGTTCTTC	CATSRDAAGGSNEQFF
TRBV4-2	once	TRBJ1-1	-	TGTGCCAGCAGCCCCGAGGTACAGAGGAACACTGAAGCTTTCTTT	CASSPEVQRNTEAFF
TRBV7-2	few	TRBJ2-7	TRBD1	TGTGCCAGCAGCTTAACAGGGGGCCCCCAGTACGAGCAGTACTTC	CASSLTGGPQYEQYF
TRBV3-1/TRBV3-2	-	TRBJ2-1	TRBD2	TGTGCCAGCAGCCATAGTAGCGGGGTTGGCTCCTACAATGAGCAGTTCTTC	CASSHSSGVGSYNEQFF
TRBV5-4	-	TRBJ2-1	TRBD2	TGTGCCAGCACCTCCAGCGGGGGGTTATATAATGAGCAGTTCTTC	CASTSSGGLYNEQFF
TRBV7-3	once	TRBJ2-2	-	TGTGCCAGCAGCCCAGCGGCCGGGGAGCTGTTTTTT	CASSPAAGELFF